These 13 T cell receptor beta chains were sequenced from one sample in a study of T-cell memory formation after mild COVID-19. A single record per CDR3 protein comes from TCRdb applying MiXCR to the 5' RACE reads. The sample carries 100,000 to 150,000 distinct CDR3 sequences, more than 15% recorded once. The sample comprised PBMCs or a T cell subset sorted from them (not recorded which). The receptors stem from a man younger than 35 who had mild COVID-19 (a few samples of this study predate the infection). Cell type and time point are not known.

In this sample, this clonotype turned up many times. The V gene is TRBV6-5, the J gene TRBJ2-7; 7 nucleotides agree with TRBD2. V lost 6 bases to trimming and J lost 0 bases; unmatched junction nucleotides: 8. The CDR3 sequence is 15 residues long. Germline CDR1 and CDR2: MNHEY and SVGAGI. The CDR3 bases are TGTGCCAGCAGGTCCCCCGGGGGGAGCTCCTACGAGCAGTACTTC. Amino acids: CASRSPGGSSYEQYF.

This clonotype came up many times. The chain carries TRBV5-6 and TRBJ2-2, with 7 bases fitting TRBD1. The V segment lost 1 base and the J segment 6 bases; nucleotides outside the gene matches: 6. Germline loops: CDR1 SGHDT, CDR2 YYEEEE. The CDR3 has 15 amino acids. CDR3 DNA: TGTGCCAGCAGCTTGCCCAGGGGGATCCCCGGGGAGCTGTTTTTT. Amino acid sequence: CASSLPRGIPGELFF.

This clonotype was detected only a few times. The chain is built from TRBV5-1 and TRBJ1-6, with D unclear. Germline CDR1 and CDR2: SGHRS and YFSETQ. The CDR3 spans 14 residues. V lost 4 bases, J lost 10 bases, and 15 bases lay in between. The CDR3 sequence: CASSPRTMESPLHF. CDR3 coding DNA: TGCGCCAGCAGCCCCCGGACGATGGAATCACCCCTCCACTTT.

V is TRBV28 and J is TRBJ1-5, with unresolved D. Trimming pared 4 bases from V and 4 bases from J, leaving 5 bases between. The CDR3 spans 12 residues. Germline V lookup: CDR1 MDHEN, CDR2 SYDVKM. CDR3 region: CASSYGNQPQHF. CDR3 nucleotides: TGTGCCAGCAGTTACGGAAATCAGCCCCAGCATTTT.

The genes are TRBV5-1 and TRBJ2-7; 11 positions match TRBD2. V trimming: 2 bases; J trimming: 0 bases; junction bases outside the gene matches: 1. This CDR3 has 15 residues. Germline V gene data show CDR1 as SGHRS and CDR2 as YFSETQ. DNA of the CDR3: TGCGCCAGCAGCTTACTAGCGGGGGCCTCCTACGAGCAGTACTTC. Its translation: CASSLLAGASYEQYF.

This clonotype was detected a few times. The CDR3, as DNA: TGCGCCAGCAGCCAAGAACAGGACGGACAGTCTGGAAACACCATATATTTT. Protein product: CASSQEQDGQSGNTIYF. The rearrangement uses TRBV4-3 and TRBJ1-3; D may be TRBD1 (6 bases). This CDR3 contains 17 residues. Trimming took off 0 bases at V and 1 base at J, with 13 bases between the two ends. Germline CDR1 reads LGHNA; CDR2 reads YSLEER.

This clonotype showed up many times. The rearrangement joins TRBV5-1 to TRBJ2-2; D possibly corresponds to TRBD1 (5 bases). The germline gives CDR1 SGHRS, CDR2 YFSETQ. V dropped 2 bases and J dropped 3 bases, with 17 bases sitting between them. This CDR3 spans 17 amino acids. The CDR3 DNA follows: TGCGCCAGCAGCTTCCCGGGCTGGGGCTCGGACACCGGGGAGCTGTTTTTT. Translated: CASSFPGWGSDTGELFF. Looking up the rest from reference TRBV5-1 and TRBJ2-2 gives the full variable domain: KAGVTQTPRYLIKTRGQQVTLSCSPISGHRSVSWYQQTPGQGLQFLFEYFSETQRNKGNFPGRFSGRQFSNSRSEMNVSTLELGDSALYLCASSFPGWGSDTGELFFGEGSRLTVL.

V is TRBV4-3 and J is TRBJ1-2; no clear D. The CDR3 contains 15 residues. The germline V and J ends were trimmed by 4 bases and 2 bases, with 14 bases remaining between them. The germline gives CDR1 LGHNA, CDR2 YSLEER. For the CDR3, the DNA is TGCGCCAGCAGCCCCGCTGTACAGATCAACTATGGCTACACCTTC. Protein sequence: CASSPAVQINYGYTF.

CDR3 residues: CASSLGAGAEAFF. Written as DNA, the CDR3 is TGCGCCAGCAGCTTAGGGGCTGGGGCTGAAGCTTTCTTT. This chain connects TRBV5-1 to TRBJ1-1; D possibly corresponds to TRBD1 (5 bases). CDR1 is SGHRS and CDR2 is YFSETQ in the germline V gene. This CDR3 comprises 13 residues. The V end was cut by 2 bases, the J end by 6 bases, with 11 bases between.

V gene TRBV5-4 combines with J gene TRBJ2-5; D unclear. The V end lost 0 bases, the J end lost 5 bases, and 8 bases lay between the germline ends. Per germline, CDR1 SGHNT and CDR2 YYREEE (reference sequence). The CDR3 spans 13 residues. The CDR3 region has the DNA TGTGCCAGCAGCTTGGATTATGGGGAGACCCAGTACTTC. Its translation is CASSLDYGETQYF.

This chain uses TRBV7-2 with TRBJ1-5, with 7 positions matching TRBD1. This CDR3 is built from 14 residues. CDR1 is SGHTA and CDR2 is FQGNSA in the germline V gene. V dropped 5 bases and J dropped 7; count of bases not matched to a gene: 8. The CDR3 region has the DNA TGTGCCAGCAGCACCGGGACAGTAAAACAGCCCCAGCATTTT. This sequence encodes CASSTGTVKQPQHF.

Only a few counts were recorded for this clonotype. This chain joins TRBV5-4 and TRBJ2-7; 13 nucleotides match TRBD2. Germline V gene data show CDR1 as SGHNT and CDR2 as YYREEE (reference sequence). This CDR3 contains 14 residues. Trimming at V came to 5 bases and at J to 6 bases, leaving 5 bases not matched to a gene. CDR3 DNA sequence: TGTGCCAGCAGGCCGACTAGCGGGGGGTTCGAGCAGTACGTC. It yields the protein CASRPTSGGFEQYV.

V gene TRBV7-3 combines with J gene TRBJ1-1; no firm D call. The V end lost 0 bases, the J end lost 6 bases, and 8 bases lay between the germline ends. The CDR3 runs 13 residues. Germline-derived CDR1 and CDR2 are SGHTA and FQGTGA. The CDR3 loop is CASSLTRQSEAFF. CDR3 in DNA: TGTGCCAGCAGCTTAACCCGCCAGTCTGAAGCTTTCTTT.